This paragraph covers one T cell receptor beta chain sequence. This CDR3 is 13 amino acids long. Germline lookup yields CDR1 MNHEY and CDR2 SMNVEV (reference sequence). Trimming took 2 bases from V and 2 from J, leaving 6 bases between them. These data are taken from a study of blood T cell repertoires in COVID-19. Looking at the study overall: Sample material is recorded as cDNA or gDNA derived from T cells, B-cell-depleted T cells, or PBMCs.

The table came from immunoSEQ multiplex PCR; TCRdb's copy has only in-frame clones and leaves some out. The sample shows about 300,000 clones, 89% of them seen only once. This study enrolled people aged about 18 to 100 from about two dozen US geographic areas. Participant-reported clinical history was the basis for cohort assignment. Up to 2 weeks before entering the study, exposed participants had met a COVID-19 case. Sequencing was carried out using PBMCs or T cells enriched from blood (not recorded which). The chain couples TRBV27 to TRBJ1-2, with D possibly TRBD1 on 6 matching bases. The receptor's source is a woman aged 45-60 years who had been exposed to COVID-19. DNA for the CDR3: TGTGCCAGCAGTTTAACAGGGAACTATGGCTACACCTTC. It is translated as CASSLTGNYGYTF.